The clone carrying this TCR beta chain was picked up many times. These data are taken from a study of CD8+CD57+ T cells in acquired aplastic anemia. Background on the study: The mean DNA yield obtained from sorted CD4+ and CD8+ cells came to 3 to 3.5 ug.

Genomic DNA, serving as template, underwent TCR beta VDJ and CDR3 profiling. One entry per CDR3 protein results from TCRdb running MiXCR on the reads. The repertoire includes some 170,000 distinct CDR3 sequences, 47% of them detected once, and 0.85% to 1.2% sits in the top ten. CDR1 is SGHTA and CDR2 is FQGNSA in the germline V gene. This CDR3 comprises 15 residues. Trimming left V 8 bases short and J 4 bases short, with 20 bases between. Before being chosen for sequencing, patients had shown CD8+CD57+ cell expansion by flow cytometry. This receptor was taken from a human donor with aplastic anemia. V and J are TRBV7-2 and TRBJ1-2; D is unclear. The sample comprised sorted CD4+, CD8+, or CD8+CD57+ T cells (not recorded which) from PBMCs. CDR3 in DNA: TGTGCCAGCTTCCCCCATATTGGGGTAGGCTATGGCTACACCTTC. This sequence encodes CASFPHIGVGYGYTF.